The clone carrying this T cell receptor (beta chain) was observed a few times. The antigen is not known. The CDR3 has 14 residues. CDR1 is LNHDA, CDR2 SQIVND, per germline (reference sequence). The junction had 2 bases not matched to a gene; V was cut back by 6 bases and J by 0 bases. PCR amplification relied on 60 Vbeta primers (plus 13 Jbeta primers). Repertoires were generated with immunoSEQ multiplex PCR, while TCRdb's copy carries only in-frame clones and drops some. The repertoire holds under 150,000 clones, with 55% to 80% as singletons. The sample originates from a study of cytomegalovirus exposure and HLA in healthy donors. The wider study: Within an early data release were 80 million to 90 million unique TCRs drawn from HLA-typed donors. Study-level points and caveats: By a later analysis, the bulk of CMV-associated TCR beta chains appeared HLA-restricted. Later, TCR association rates were found to vary by HLA locus, highest for DRB1 and lowest for HLA-C. As a later analysis showed, several of the most significant clusters appeared to be linked to common viral pathogens.

Sequenced input: PBMCs. This sequence joins TRBV19 and TRBJ2-7, with TRBD2 matching 10 bases. This clonotype was obtained from a woman aged 40-49 years in good health and CMV-seronegative. Written as DNA, the CDR3 is TGTGCCAGTAGCAGCGGGGGGGCCTCCTACGAGCAGTACTTC. Translated, it gives CASSSGGASYEQYF.